A selection of T cell receptor beta chains follows, all from one sample in a study of blood T cell repertoires in COVID-19. Sequencing was performed with immunoSEQ multiplex PCR; in TCRdb, only in-frame clones are kept and a portion is missing. The table includes roughly 100,000 clones, approximately 86% detected once. Specimen: peripheral blood. Receptors were obtained from a woman older than 75 with acute or convalescent COVID-19. Each CDR3 is given with its conserved first and last residue. The order of the fields is J gene, clone size, V gene, D gene, CDR3 protein, CDR3 DNA. A D gene is named only where the DNA matches it firmly. A row's size may be missing; if present it is once, few, many or a size class.

TRBJ2-7 . TRBV5-1 TRBD1 CASSGRDRGPYEQYF TGCGCCAGCAGCGGCCGGGACAGGGGGCCCTACGAGCAGTACTTC
TRBJ1-1 . TRBV4-1 TRBD1 CASSQDNRGNTEAFF TGCGCCAGCAGCCAAGATAACAGGGGAAACACTGAAGCTTTCTTT
TRBJ1-1 once TRBV5-8 TRBD1 CASSHGTVSPEAFF TGTGCCAGCAGCCATGGGACAGTCTCACCTGAAGCTTTCTTT
TRBJ1-2 . TRBV29-1 . CSVDSQGYGYTF TGCAGCGTTGACTCACAGGGCTATGGCTACACCTTC
TRBJ2-2 . TRBV9 TRBD2 CASSVAQRGKNTGELFF TGTGCCAGCAGCGTAGCCCAGCGGGGGAAAAACACCGGGGAGCTGTTTTTT
TRBJ1-3 . TRBV27 . CASSPDFSGNTIYF TGTGCCAGCAGTCCGGACTTCTCTGGAAACACCATATATTTT
TRBJ2-3 . TRBV6-2/TRBV6-3 TRBD2 CASSYSRTSGGSTDTQYF TGTGCCAGCAGTTACTCCCGGACTAGCGGGGGTAGCACAGATACGCAGTATTTT
TRBJ1-5 . TRBV27 TRBD1 CASSPEGQGLGSQHF TGTGCCAGCAGTCCCGAGGGACAGGGTCTTGGGTCCCAGCATTTT
TRBJ2-5 . TRBV28 . CASSWGGRETQYF TGTGCCAGCAGTTGGGGGGGCCGGGAGACCCAGTACTTC
TRBJ1-5 . TRBV6-2/TRBV6-3 . CASSSHGNQPQHF TGTGCCAGCAGTTCACACGGGAATCAGCCCCAGCATTTT
TRBJ1-1 . TRBV19 . CASSPQTLNTEAFF TGTGCCAGTAGCCCCCAGACATTGAACACTGAAGCTTTCTTT
TRBJ2-1 . TRBV27 TRBD1 CASSFGQVTYNEQFF TGTGCCAGCAGCTTCGGACAGGTCACCTACAATGAGCAGTTCTTC
TRBJ2-5 once TRBV7-9 . CASSLSSTGDTQYF TGTGCCAGCAGCCTATCGTCGACAGGCGACACCCAGTACTTC
TRBJ2-7 . TRBV7-9 TRBD1 CASSRNGQGAHEQYF TGTGCCAGCAGCCGAAACGGACAGGGGGCCCACGAGCAGTACTTC
TRBJ2-1 . TRBV7-3 . CASSLTRGAGEQFF TGTGCCAGCAGCTTAACTCGGGGGGCAGGTGAGCAGTTCTTC
TRBJ1-1 . TRBV6-5 TRBD1 CASSPSGGKNTEAFF TGTGCCAGCAGCCCCTCAGGGGGAAAGAACACTGAAGCTTTCTTT
TRBJ2-5 few TRBV7-8 TRBD1 CASSAGTGMETQYF TGTGCCAGCAGCGCCGGGACAGGGATGGAGACCCAGTACTTC
TRBJ2-1 . TRBV7-2 TRBD2 CASSSQTSVNEQFF TGTGCCAGCAGCTCGCAGACTAGCGTCAATGAGCAGTTCTTC
TRBJ1-2 . TRBV25-1 . CASSSPQGPYGYTF TGTGCCAGCAGTTCTCCTCAGGGGCCCTATGGCTACACCTTC
TRBJ2-7 . TRBV11-1 TRBD1 CASSLVDGQGKYEQYF TGTGCCAGCAGCTTAGTAGACGGACAGGGAAAGTACGAGCAGTACTTC
TRBJ2-7 . TRBV20-1 TRBD1 CSASGQGWNEQYF TGCAGTGCTAGTGGACAGGGCTGGAACGAGCAGTACTTC
TRBJ2-7 . TRBV5-1 TRBD2 CASSLAGLADYYEQYF TGCGCCAGCAGCTTGGCCGGGCTAGCGGATTACTACGAGCAGTACTTC
TRBJ2-7 few TRBV6-2/TRBV6-3 TRBD2 CASSRTPGLAGSYEQYF TGTGCCAGCAGCCGCACACCGGGACTAGCGGGGTCCTACGAGCAGTACTTC
TRBJ1-2 . TRBV19 TRBD1 CASSIGEGARGYTF TGTGCCAGTAGTATAGGCGAGGGGGCGCGTGGCTACACCTTC
TRBJ1-4 . TRBV10-1 TRBD1 CASSESMWTGRATNEKLFF TGCGCCAGCAGTGAGTCAATGTGGACAGGGCGGGCAACTAATGAAAAACTGTTTTTT
TRBJ1-1 . TRBV7-9 . CASSLVSTEAFF TGTGCCAGCAGCTTAGTATCTACTGAAGCTTTCTTT
TRBJ1-1 . TRBV5-6 . CASSSAGGSTEAFF TGTGCCAGCAGCTCCGCGGGGGGGAGCACTGAAGCTTTCTTT
TRBJ1-2 . TRBV6-5 . CASSYSKEGGYTF TGTGCCAGCAGTTACTCGAAAGAGGGTGGCTACACCTTC
TRBJ2-7 . TRBV28 . CASSPPRSSYEQYF TGTGCCAGCAGCCCCCCCCGTAGCTCCTACGAGCAGTACTTC
TRBJ1-2 . TRBV6-5 . CASRYTGNYGYTF TGTGCCAGCAGATACACAGGGAACTATGGCTACACCTTC
TRBJ2-1 once TRBV9 TRBD2 CASSAAAGGRNEQFF TGTGCCAGCAGCGCAGCTGCGGGGGGGCGAAATGAGCAGTTCTTC
TRBJ1-2 . TRBV3-1/TRBV3-2 TRBD1 CASRDRGDFYGYTF TGTGCCAGCAGGGACAGGGGTGATTTCTATGGCTACACCTTC
TRBJ2-3 . TRBV28 TRBD2 CASSPRTSGGADTQYF TGTGCCAGCAGTCCGAGGACTAGCGGGGGGGCGGATACGCAGTATTTT
TRBJ1-1 . TRBV5-1 . CASSRSGTNAMNTEAFF TGCGCCAGCAGCCGGTCCGGGACAAATGCCATGAACACTGAAGCTTTCTTT
TRBJ1-1 . TRBV3-1/TRBV3-2 . CASSQQGGAEAFF TGTGCCAGCAGCCAGCAGGGCGGCGCTGAAGCTTTCTTT
TRBJ2-5 once TRBV29-1 . CSAGLSQETQYF TGCAGCGCGGGACTTTCTCAAGAGACCCAGTACTTC
TRBJ1-2 . TRBV9 . CASSGTGLSNYGYTF TGTGCCAGCAGCGGAACAGGGTTATCTAACTATGGCTACACCTTC
TRBJ2-7 . TRBV6-2/TRBV6-3 . CASSTGSEQYF TGTGCCAGCAGTACAGGGTCCGAGCAGTACTTC
TRBJ2-3 . TRBV29-1 TRBD1 CSGWTGGTDTQYF TGCAGCGGATGGACAGGGGGCACAGATACGCAGTATTTT
TRBJ1-2 . TRBV6-5 . CASKMTDPNGYTF TGTGCCAGCAAAATGACAGACCCCAATGGCTACACCTTC
TRBJ1-1 . TRBV7-2 . CASRLPHRARNTEAFF TGTGCCAGCAGGCTCCCGCACAGGGCCCGAAACACTGAAGCTTTCTTT
TRBJ1-6 . TRBV19 . CASSMVSRSPLHF TGTGCCAGTAGTATGGTGAGTCGTTCACCCCTCCACTTT
TRBJ2-1 . TRBV9 TRBD2 CASSRRWLAGGAVYNEQFF TGTGCCAGCAGCCGTAGGTGGCTAGCGGGGGGCGCCGTATACAATGAGCAGTTCTTC
TRBJ1-4 . TRBV6-6 . CASSPRGGATNEKLFF TGTGCCAGCAGCCCTAGGGGCGGGGCAACTAATGAAAAACTGTTTTTT
TRBJ2-1 . TRBV11-2 TRBD2 CASSLSTAGGNEQFF TGTGCCAGCAGCTTATCGACAGCCGGGGGGAATGAGCAGTTCTTC
TRBJ1-2 . TRBV2 . CASSPTGIVNGYTF TGTGCCAGCAGCCCAACAGGGATAGTGAATGGCTACACCTTC
TRBJ1-4 . TRBV18 . CASSPLQGNYEKLFF TGTGCCAGCTCACCCCTCCAGGGGAACTATGAAAAACTGTTTTTT
TRBJ2-2 once TRBV7-8 . CASSLVQEQENTGELFF TGTGCCAGCAGCTTAGTGCAAGAACAGGAAAACACCGGGGAGCTGTTTTTT
TRBJ2-7 few TRBV4-1 TRBD1 CASSQRDRGGHEQYF TGCGCCAGCAGCCAGCGGGACAGGGGAGGGCACGAGCAGTACTTC
TRBJ1-2 . TRBV9 . CASSVDGQYGYTF TGTGCCAGCAGCGTGGACGGACAGTATGGCTACACCTTC
TRBJ1-2 few TRBV7-3 . CASSLTGGSGGYTF TGTGCCAGCAGCTTAACGGGCGGAAGCGGTGGCTACACCTTC
TRBJ2-1 once TRBV9 TRBD1 CASSWGQGRPNEQFF TGTGCCAGCAGCTGGGGACAGGGAAGGCCCAATGAGCAGTTCTTC
TRBJ2-3 . TRBV5-4 . CASSTQGGRPTTDTQYF TGTGCCAGCAGTACCCAGGGGGGCCGCCCTACCACAGATACGCAGTATTTT